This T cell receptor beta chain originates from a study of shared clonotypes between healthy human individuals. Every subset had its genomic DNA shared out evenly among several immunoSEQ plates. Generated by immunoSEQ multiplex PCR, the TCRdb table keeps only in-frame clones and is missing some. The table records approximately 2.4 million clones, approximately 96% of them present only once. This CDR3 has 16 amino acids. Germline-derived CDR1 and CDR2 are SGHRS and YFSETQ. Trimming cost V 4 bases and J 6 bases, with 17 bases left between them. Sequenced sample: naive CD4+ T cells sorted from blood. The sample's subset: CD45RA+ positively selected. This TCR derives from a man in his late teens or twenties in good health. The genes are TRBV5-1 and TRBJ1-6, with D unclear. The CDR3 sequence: CASSRSGRTANSPLHF. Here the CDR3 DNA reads TGCGCCAGCAGCCGTTCCGGCCGGACGGCTAATTCACCCCTCCACTTT.